This TCR beta chain is drawn from a study of early T cells in non-severe SARS-CoV-2 infection. Study-level results: Missing private and CD4 specificities, VDJdb matching favored anti-spike CD8 responses.

V lost 5 bases and J 10 bases, leaving 18 bases between the germline ends. The germline V gene has CDR1 SGHTA and CDR2 FQGTGA. This CDR3 is built from 15 residues. Unique molecular identifiers (one per individual cDNA molecule) were attached. TCRdb passed the 5' RACE reads through MiXCR, listing each CDR3 protein once. The profile shows around 81,000 distinct CDR3 sequences, around 15% of them singletons. Concerning this clonotype itself: Its cognate antigen is unknown.

The chain has TRBV7-3 and TRBJ1-6, with a tentative D call TRBD1 (6 bases). The clonotype originates from an adult who was a healthcare worker with PCR-confirmed SARS-CoV-2 infection or an uninfected control (not recorded which). What was sequenced was whole blood. The CDR3: CASSAQGGGGSPLHF. The CDR3, as DNA: TGTGCCAGCAGCGCACAGGGAGGAGGAGGATCACCCCTCCACTTT.